This T cell receptor beta chain came from a study of cytomegalovirus exposure and HLA in healthy donors. Germline V gene lookup returns CDR1 MNHEY and CDR2 SVGAGI. With V trimmed by 6 bases and J by 6 bases, 6 bases remained unmatched. CDR3 length equals 14 residues. Primers included in the PCR were 60 Vbeta and 13 Jbeta primers. Generated by immunoSEQ multiplex PCR, the TCRdb table keeps only in-frame clones and is missing some. The sample lists 150,000 or so clones, nearly 80% occurring once. Notes on this clone: Its antigen is undetermined.

Study findings and constraints: Immune exposure was documented only through CMV serostatus. The study put 150 to 200 TCR beta chains on its list as cytomegalovirus-associated. Some segments of the V type, notably TRBV6-2 and TRBV6-3, were excluded as indistinguishable. Earlier analysis found most TCR beta V segments productive about 90% or about 30% of the time.

This TCR was recovered from a woman aged 45-65 years in good health and CMV-seropositive. The chain employs TRBV6-5 and TRBJ1-4; the match to TRBD1 covers 8 bases. Sequencing was carried out using PBMCs. CDR3 coding DNA: TGTGCCAGCAGGTCTACAGGGGGGGATGAAAAACTGTTTTTT. Its protein product is CASRSTGGDEKLFF.